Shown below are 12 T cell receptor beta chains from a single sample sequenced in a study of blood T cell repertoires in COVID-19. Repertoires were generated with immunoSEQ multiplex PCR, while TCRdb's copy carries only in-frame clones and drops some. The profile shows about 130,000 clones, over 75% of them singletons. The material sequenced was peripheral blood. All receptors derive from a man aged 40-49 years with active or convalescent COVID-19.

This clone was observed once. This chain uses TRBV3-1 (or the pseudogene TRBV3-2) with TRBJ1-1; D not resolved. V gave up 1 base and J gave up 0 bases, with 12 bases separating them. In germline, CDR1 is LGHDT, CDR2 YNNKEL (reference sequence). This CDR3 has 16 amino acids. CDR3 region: CASSQVRSFMNTEAFF. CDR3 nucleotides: TGTGCCAGCAGCCAAGTACGGTCTTTCATGAACACTGAAGCTTTCTTT.

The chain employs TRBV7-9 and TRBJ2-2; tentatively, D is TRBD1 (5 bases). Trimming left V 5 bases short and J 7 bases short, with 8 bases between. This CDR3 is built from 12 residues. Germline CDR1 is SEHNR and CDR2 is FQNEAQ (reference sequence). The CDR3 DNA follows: TGTGCCAGCAGCCCAAGGGGCGGGGAGCTGTTTTTT. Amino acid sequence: CASSPRGGELFF.

The CDR3 loop is CASSLGGQHYEQYF. The DNA of the CDR3 is TGTGCCAGCAGCTTGGGGGGCCAACACTACGAGCAGTACTTC. The chain joins TRBV5-6 to TRBJ2-7, with D possibly being TRBD1 (5 bases). V lost 0 bases, J lost 3 bases, and 10 bases lay in between. This CDR3 is 14 amino acids long. CDR1 SGHDT and CDR2 YYEEEE come from the germline V gene.

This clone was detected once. This CDR3 reads CASSMAQGAGTEAFF. The CDR3 nucleotides are TGTGCCAGTAGTATGGCTCAGGGGGCAGGAACTGAAGCTTTCTTT. The gene calls are TRBV19 and TRBJ1-1; 8 nucleotides line up with TRBD1. The CDR3 spans 15 residues. Germline CDR1 LNHDA, CDR2 SQIVND (reference sequence). Losses at the gene ends were 3 bases for V and 5 bases for J; bases not matched to a gene: 8. The full variable domain, with the rest looked up from reference TRBV19 and TRBJ1-1, is DGGITQSPKYLFRKEGQNVTLSCEQNLNHDAMYWYRQDPGQGLRLIYYSQIVNDFQKGDIAEGYSVSREKKESFPLTVTSAQKNPTAFYLCASSMAQGAGTEAFFGQGTRLTVV.

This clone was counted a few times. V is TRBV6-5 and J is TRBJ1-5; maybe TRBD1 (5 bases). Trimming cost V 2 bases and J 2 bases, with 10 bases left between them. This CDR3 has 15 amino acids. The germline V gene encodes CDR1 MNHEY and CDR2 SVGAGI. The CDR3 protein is CASSYGGIGNQPQHF. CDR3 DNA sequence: TGTGCCAGCAGTTACGGGGGGATTGGCAATCAGCCCCAGCATTTT.

The chain's CDR3 is CAWKTGTNEKLFF. CDR3 coding DNA: TGTGCCTGGAAAACAGGGACTAATGAAAAACTGTTTTTT. V usage is TRBV30 and J usage is TRBJ1-4; D might be TRBD1 (6 bases). The CDR3 loop spans 13 amino acids. Germline V gene lookup returns CDR1 GTSNPN and CDR2 SVGIG (reference sequence). Trimming shortened V by 4 bases and J by 2 bases, and 8 bases separated the two germline ends.

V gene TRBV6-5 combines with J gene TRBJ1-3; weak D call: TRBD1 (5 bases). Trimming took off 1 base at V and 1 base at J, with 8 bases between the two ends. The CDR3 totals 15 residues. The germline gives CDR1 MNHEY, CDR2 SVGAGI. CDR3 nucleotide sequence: TGTGCCAGCAGTTACTGGGGCACTTCTGGAAACACCATATATTTT. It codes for CASSYWGTSGNTIYF.

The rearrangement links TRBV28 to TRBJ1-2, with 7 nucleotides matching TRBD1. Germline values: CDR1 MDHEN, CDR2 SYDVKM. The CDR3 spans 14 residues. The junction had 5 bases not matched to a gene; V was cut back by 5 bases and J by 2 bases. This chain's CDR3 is CASSGQQGNYGYTF. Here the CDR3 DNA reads TGTGCCAGCAGTGGTCAACAGGGGAACTATGGCTACACCTTC.

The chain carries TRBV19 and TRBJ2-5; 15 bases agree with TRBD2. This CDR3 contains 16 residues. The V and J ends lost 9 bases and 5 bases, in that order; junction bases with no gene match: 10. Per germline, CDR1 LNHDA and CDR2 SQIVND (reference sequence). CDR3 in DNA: TGTGCCAGCCGCGGACTAGCGGGGGGGCCTGGTGAGACCCAGTACTTC. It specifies CASRGLAGGPGETQYF.

DNA of the CDR3: TGTGCCAGTAGTAACAGGCCTACGGACGAAACTAATGAAAAACTGTTTTTT. It is translated as CASSNRPTDETNEKLFF. The V gene is TRBV19, the J gene TRBJ1-4; possible D gene TRBD1, 5 bases. Trimming stripped 4 bases from V and 1 base from J, with 16 bases between. The CDR3 consists of 17 residues. CDR1 is LNHDA and CDR2 is SQIVND in the germline V gene (reference sequence).

The CDR3 reads CASRRRGQGPYEQYF. Written as DNA, the CDR3 is TGTGCCAGCAGAAGGCGAGGACAGGGGCCCTACGAGCAGTACTTC. The chain joins TRBV7-2 to TRBJ2-7; 9 positions match TRBD1. This CDR3 comprises 15 residues. Germline V gives CDR1 SGHTA, CDR2 FQGNSA. Unmatched junction bases numbered 8, after V lost 6 bases and J lost 2 bases. The full variable domain, its missing parts supplied by reference TRBV7-2 and TRBJ2-7, is GAGVSQSPSNKVTEKGKDVELRCDPISGHTALYWYRQSLGQGLEFLIYFQGNSAPDKSGLPSDRFSAERTGGSVSTLTIQRTQQEDSAVYLCASRRRGQGPYEQYFGPGTRLTVT.

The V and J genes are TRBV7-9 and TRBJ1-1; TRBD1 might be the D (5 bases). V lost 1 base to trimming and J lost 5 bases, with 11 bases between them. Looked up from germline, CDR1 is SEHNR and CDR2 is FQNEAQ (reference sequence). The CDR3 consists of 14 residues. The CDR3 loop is CASSLELSGTEAFF. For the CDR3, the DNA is TGTGCCAGCAGCTTAGAGCTTTCAGGGACTGAAGCTTTCTTT.